In its sample, the clone carrying this T cell receptor beta chain was seen once. This sample is part of a study of blood T cell repertoires in COVID-19. The wider study: Spain, Italy and the United States supplied samples that represented acute and convalescent COVID-19. PBMCs, B-cell-depleted T cells, or T cells were the source of the cDNA or gDNA that made up the material.

The table came from immunoSEQ multiplex PCR; TCRdb's copy has only in-frame clones and leaves some out. The table has 60,000 to 85,000 clones, approximately 89% seen once. The sequenced sample consisted of peripheral blood. The TCR originated in a woman aged 50 to 60 with active COVID-19.

The CDR3 DNA sequence: TGCGCCAGCAGCTTGACCTTTTCGTCCACAGGGAAATTTGGAGAGACCCAGTACTTC. This gives the protein CASSLTFSSTGKFGETQYF. This rearrangement joins TRBV5-1 to TRBJ2-5; perhaps TRBD1 as D (6 bases). The germline gives CDR1 SGHRS, CDR2 YFSETQ. V shed 1 base and J shed 4 bases, with 26 bases lying between them. The CDR3 runs to 19 residues.